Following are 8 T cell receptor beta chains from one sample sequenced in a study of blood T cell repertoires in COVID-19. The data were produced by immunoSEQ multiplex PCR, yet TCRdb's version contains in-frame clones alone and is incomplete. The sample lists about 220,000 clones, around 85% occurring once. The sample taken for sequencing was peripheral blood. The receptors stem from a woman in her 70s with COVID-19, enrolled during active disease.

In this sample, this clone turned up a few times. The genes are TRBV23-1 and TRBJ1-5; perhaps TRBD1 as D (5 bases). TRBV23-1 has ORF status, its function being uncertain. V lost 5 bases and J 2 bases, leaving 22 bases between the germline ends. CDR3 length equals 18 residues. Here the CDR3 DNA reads TGCGCCAGCAGTGTGAGGTTGCAGGGACTTGAGGGCAATCAGCCCCAGCATTTT. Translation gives CASSVRLQGLEGNQPQHF.

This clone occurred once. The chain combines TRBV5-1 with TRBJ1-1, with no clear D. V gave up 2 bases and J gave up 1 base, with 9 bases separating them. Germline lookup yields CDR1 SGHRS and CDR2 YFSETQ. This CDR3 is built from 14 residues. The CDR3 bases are TGCGCCAGCAGCTTTAGCGGACCGAACACTGAAGCTTTCTTT. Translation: CASSFSGPNTEAFF.

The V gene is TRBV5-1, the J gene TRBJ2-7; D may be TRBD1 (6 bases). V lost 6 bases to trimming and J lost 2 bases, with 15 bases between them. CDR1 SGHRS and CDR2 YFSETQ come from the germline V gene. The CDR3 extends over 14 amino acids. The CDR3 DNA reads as TGCGCCAGCACACCCTCGGGACAAGCCTACGAGCAGTACTTC. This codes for CASTPSGQAYEQYF. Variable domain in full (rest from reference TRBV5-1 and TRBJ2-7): KAGVTQTPRYLIKTRGQQVTLSCSPISGHRSVSWYQQTPGQGLQFLFEYFSETQRNKGNFPGRFSGRQFSNSRSEMNVSTLELGDSALYLCASTPSGQAYEQYFGPGTRLTVT.

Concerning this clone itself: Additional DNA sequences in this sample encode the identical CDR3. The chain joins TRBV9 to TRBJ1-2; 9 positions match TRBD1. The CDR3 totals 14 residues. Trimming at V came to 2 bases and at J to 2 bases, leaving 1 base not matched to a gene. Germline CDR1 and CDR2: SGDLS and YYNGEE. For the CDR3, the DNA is TGTGCCAGCAGCGTGGACAGGGGAAACTATGGCTACACCTTC. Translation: CASSVDRGNYGYTF.

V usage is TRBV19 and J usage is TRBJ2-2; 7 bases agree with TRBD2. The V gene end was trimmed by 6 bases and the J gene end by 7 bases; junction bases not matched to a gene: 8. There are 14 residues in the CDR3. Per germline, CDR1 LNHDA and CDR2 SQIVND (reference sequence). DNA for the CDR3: TGTGCCAGTAGCCGTGTCAGCGGGGACGGGGAGCTGTTTTTT. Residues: CASSRVSGDGELFF. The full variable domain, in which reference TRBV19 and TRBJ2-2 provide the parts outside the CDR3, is DGGITQSPKYLFRKEGQNVTLSCEQNLNHDAMYWYRQDPGQGLRLIYYSQIVNDFQKGDIAEGYSVSREKKESFPLTVTSAQKNPTAFYLCASSRVSGDGELFFGEGSRLTVL.

The CDR3 region is CASSYTGTASETQYF. CDR3 DNA: TGTGCCAGCAGTTATACCGGGACAGCGAGCGAGACCCAGTACTTC. V gene TRBV11-1 combines with J gene TRBJ2-5, with 7 bases lining up with TRBD1. Germline CDR1 SGHAT, CDR2 FQDESV (reference sequence). Trimming took 6 bases from V and 5 from J; bases not matched to a gene: 12. This CDR3 has 15 amino acids.

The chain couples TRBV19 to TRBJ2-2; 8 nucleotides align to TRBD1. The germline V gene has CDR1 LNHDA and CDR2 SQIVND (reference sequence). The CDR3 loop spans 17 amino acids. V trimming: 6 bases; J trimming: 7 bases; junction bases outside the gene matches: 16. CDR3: CASSLRGRGHSLGELFF. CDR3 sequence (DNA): TGTGCCAGTAGCTTGAGAGGCAGGGGGCATTCGCTCGGGGAGCTGTTTTTT.

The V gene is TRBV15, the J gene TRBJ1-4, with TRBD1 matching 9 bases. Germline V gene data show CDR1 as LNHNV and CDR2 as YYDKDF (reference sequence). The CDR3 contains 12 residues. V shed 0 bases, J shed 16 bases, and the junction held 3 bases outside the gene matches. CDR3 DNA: TGTGCCACCAGCAGAGATCGGGACAGGGCGTTTTTT. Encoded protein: CATSRDRDRAFF.